This T cell receptor beta chain was found in a study of long-term antiretroviral therapy in people with HIV. Notes on the study in general: Those clones which expanded before ART made up the dominant part of the repertoire at all time points.

The assay used was immunoSEQ (version v3.0), run at survey level. Measured with immunoSEQ multiplex PCR; TCRdb has only the in-frame clones, and not every one. The table has 16,000 or so clones, over 70% seen once. Regarding this clone: Its antigen is not identified.

The CDR3 has 16 amino acids. V was clipped by 2 bases and J by 10 bases, with 18 bases between them. Germline V gene sequence: CDR1 MGHDK, CDR2 SYGVNS. The rearrangement joins TRBV25-1 to TRBJ1-6; possibly TRBD1 for D (6 bases). The sample was unsorted PBMCs, taken 2.1 years after starting antiretroviral therapy. The source is a man aged 40-50 years with HIV. The CDR3 nucleotides read TGTGCCAGCAGTGAACCCGAAGCGGGGGCTCGGTCACCCCTCCACTTT. Translating gives CASSEPEAGARSPLHF.